A single sample gave rise to the 19 T cell receptor beta chains below, sequenced in a study of blood T cell repertoires in COVID-19 (dated by TCRdb to 2020 to 2021). The method was the immunoSEQ multiplex PCR assay. TCRdb took over this immuneACCESS table, retaining in-frame rearrangements with V and J assigned. Such tables are incomplete; in checked studies, under half of the missing clones stem from an unresolved V gene, and the remainder is unexplained. The sample data list about 120,000 clones, and roughly 79% of these were observed just once. Over 9.5% of the sample goes to the ten largest clones. Sequences were obtained from peripheral blood. Receptor source: a human donor in a cohort sampled during active COVID-19.

This chain joins TRBV7-3 and TRBJ2-7, with 8 bases matching TRBD2. The germline V gene has CDR1 SGHTA and CDR2 FQGTGA. This CDR3 has 14 amino acids. V was pared by 2 bases and J by 2 bases, with 2 bases of the junction left unmatched. The CDR3 DNA sequence: TGTGCCAGCAGCTTACTAGCGGGCCCCTACGAGCAGTACTTC. It specifies CASSLLAGPYEQYF.

The V call is TRBV6-2 or TRBV6-3, the J call TRBJ2-1, with D perhaps matching TRBD1 (5 bases). This CDR3 is built from 15 residues. The germline V gene encodes CDR1 MNHEY and CDR2 SVGEGT. V gave up 4 bases and J gave up 1 base, with 11 bases separating them. CDR3 in DNA: TGTGCCAGCAGTTTACAGGTAATTTCCTACAATGAGCAGTTCTTC. This sequence encodes CASSLQVISYNEQFF.

This clone was seen a single time. This rearrangement joins TRBV19 to TRBJ1-1, with D perhaps matching TRBD1 (5 bases). Germline CDR1 reads LNHDA; CDR2 reads SQIVND (reference sequence). This CDR3 spans 12 amino acids. V gave up 6 bases and J gave up 11 bases, with 16 bases separating them. CDR3 region: CASRAGRGVAFF. DNA for the CDR3: TGTGCCAGTAGGGCCGGGAGGGGCGTCGCTTTCTTT.

This chain uses TRBV11-2 with TRBJ2-3, with 7 bases matching TRBD2. Germline CDR1 is SGHAT and CDR2 is FQNNGV. Unmatched junction bases numbered 7, after V lost 4 bases and J lost 0 bases. The length of the CDR3 is 16 residues. The CDR3 sequence is CASSSVAGASTDTQYF. CDR3 nucleotides: TGTGCCAGCAGCTCAGTAGCGGGTGCTAGCACAGATACGCAGTATTTT.

The V call is TRBV6-2 or TRBV6-3, the J call TRBJ1-2; D possibly corresponds to TRBD1 (5 bases). The CDR3 runs to 16 residues. V lost 4 bases and J 4 bases, leaving 19 bases between the germline ends. The V gene's germline CDR1 is MNHEY and CDR2 SVGEGT. Here the CDR3 reads CASSWRGPATSYGYTF. The CDR3 DNA follows: TGTGCCAGCAGTTGGCGGGGACCAGCAACATCCTATGGCTACACCTTC.

Here the CDR3 DNA reads TGTGCCAGCAGTTCCCATCTTACAGCAACCTACGAGCAGTACTTC. As protein: CASSSHLTATYEQYF. The rearrangement joins TRBV6-5 to TRBJ2-7; D is unresolved. The CDR3 is made up of 15 amino acids. In germline, CDR1 is MNHEY, CDR2 SVGAGI. V was trimmed by 4 bases and J by 2 bases, leaving 15 bases between them.

The rearrangement joins TRBV18 to TRBJ1-4; maybe TRBD1 (6 bases). CDR1 and CDR2 from the germline V gene are KGHSH and LQKENI. The CDR3 totals 13 residues. Trimming pared 2 bases from V and 7 bases from J, leaving 8 bases between. This chain's CDR3 is CASSPGQSEKLFF. In DNA, the CDR3 is TGTGCCAGCTCACCAGGACAGTCTGAAAAACTGTTTTTT. The whole variable domain, filled in from reference TRBV18 and TRBJ1-4, reads NAGVMQNPRHLVRRRGQEARLRCSPMKGHSHVYWYRQLPEEGLKFMVYLQKENIIDESGMPKERFSAEFPKEGPSILRIQQVVRGDSAAYFCASSPGQSEKLFFGSGTQLSVL.

In its sample, this clone was seen a few times. The chain carries TRBV7-3 and TRBJ2-1; D not certain. The V and J ends lost 0 bases and 9 bases respectively, with 12 bases between them. The CDR3 contains 14 residues. Germline V gene lookup returns CDR1 SGHTA and CDR2 FQGTGA. This CDR3 is CASSLTMGGGEQFF. CDR3 DNA sequence: TGTGCCAGCAGCTTAACGATGGGTGGCGGTGAGCAGTTCTTC.

CDR3 in DNA: TGTGCCAGCAGTGAACAGGCCCGAGCTAACTATGGCTACACCTTC. This codes for CASSEQARANYGYTF. The chain is built from TRBV6-1 and TRBJ1-2; D unclear. The CDR3 runs 15 residues. V was trimmed by 2 bases and J by 0 bases, leaving 10 bases between them. CDR1 is MNHNS and CDR2 is SASEGT in the germline V gene.

The chain employs TRBV5-1 and TRBJ2-5; the D gene is possibly TRBD1 (6 bases). Trimming took off 4 bases at V and 1 base at J, with 17 bases between the two ends. The V gene's germline CDR1 is SGHRS and CDR2 YFSETQ. This CDR3 spans 16 amino acids. DNA for the CDR3: TGCGCCAGCAGCATGGGGACAACAAATCCCCAAGAGACCCAGTACTTC. Protein sequence: CASSMGTTNPQETQYF.

This chain connects TRBV3-1 (or the pseudogene TRBV3-2) to TRBJ1-1; the D gene is possibly TRBD1 (5 bases). V was cut by 0 bases and J by 9 bases, with 11 bases left in between. The CDR3 loop spans 13 amino acids. The germline CDR1 and CDR2 sequences are LGHDT and YNNKEL (reference sequence). The CDR3 spells CASSQDSQEKAFF. The CDR3 bases are TGTGCCAGCAGCCAAGACTCACAGGAGAAAGCTTTCTTT.

This chain connects TRBV5-1 to TRBJ2-7; TRBD2 matches at 11 bases. This CDR3 is 22 amino acids long. V shed 3 bases and J 0 bases; nucleotides not matched to a gene: 23. Germline loops: CDR1 SGHRS, CDR2 YFSETQ. Here the CDR3 DNA reads TGCGCCAGCAGCTCTGGGAGGTTAGCGGGGGGGTCTTTTAACACCAGCTCCTACGAGCAGTACTTC. Residues: CASSSGRLAGGSFNTSSYEQYF.

CDR3 residues: CASSLKQLNTEAFF. Here the CDR3 DNA reads TGTGCCAGCAGTTTAAAACAGTTAAACACTGAAGCTTTCTTT. This chain connects TRBV27 to TRBJ1-1, with D unclear. CDR1 and CDR2 from the germline V gene are MNHEY and SMNVEV (reference sequence). This CDR3 region has 14 residues. The V end was cut by 2 bases, the J end by 2 bases, with 9 bases between.

The chain couples TRBV6-2 or TRBV6-3 to TRBJ2-3, with D perhaps TRBD2 (5 bases). This CDR3 is built from 18 residues. CDR1 and CDR2 (germline): MNHEY, SVGEGT. Trimming stripped 0 bases from V and 2 bases from J, with 18 bases between. CDR3 protein: CASSYSGVVKWNTDTQYF. The CDR3 DNA sequence: TGTGCCAGCAGTTACTCCGGGGTGGTCAAATGGAACACAGATACGCAGTATTTT.

The chain carries TRBV19 and TRBJ2-3; 9 nucleotides agree with TRBD1. The CDR3 consists of 13 residues. Trimming cost V 6 bases and J 5 bases; bases outside gene matches: 3. Germline V gives CDR1 LNHDA, CDR2 SQIVND (reference sequence). CDR3 DNA: TGTGCCAGTAGACAGGGGGCGGGAGATACGCAGTATTTT. This codes for CASRQGAGDTQYF.

This chain joins TRBV7-9 and TRBJ1-4; D possibly corresponds to TRBD1 (5 bases). The CDR3 covers 15 residues. Trimming left V 5 bases short and J 5 bases short, with 15 bases between. Looked up from germline, CDR1 is SEHNR and CDR2 is FQNEAQ (reference sequence). The CDR3 nucleotides read TGTGCCAGCAGCGGGCCCTTGGGGGGGAATGAAAAACTGTTTTTT. This codes for CASSGPLGGNEKLFF.

V is TRBV7-9 and J is TRBJ1-2; TRBD1 matches 10 bases. CDR1 is SEHNR and CDR2 is FQNEAQ in the germline V gene (reference sequence). V was pared by 1 base and J by 4 bases, with 6 bases of the junction left unmatched. The CDR3 is 16 residues long. CDR3: CASSLDRDRGGYGYTF. The CDR3 nucleotides read TGTGCCAGCAGCTTAGACCGGGACAGGGGAGGCTATGGCTACACCTTC.

The J gene is TRBJ1-1, the V gene TRBV7-8, with D possibly TRBD1 on 5 matching bases. With 1 base removed from V and 5 bases from J, the gap between germline ends came to 20 bases. This CDR3 spans 17 amino acids. Germline CDR1 is SGHVS and CDR2 is FQNEAQ. Here the CDR3 reads CASSLGADTLRNTEAFF. CDR3 nucleotides: TGTGCCAGCAGCTTAGGGGCGGACACTCTAAGGAATACTGAAGCTTTCTTT.

The chain has TRBV7-8 and TRBJ1-2; 11 bases line up with TRBD1. CDR1 SGHVS and CDR2 FQNEAQ come from the germline V gene. Trimming at V came to 0 bases and at J to 6 bases, leaving 12 bases not matched to a gene. The CDR3 extends over 18 amino acids. The CDR3 DNA sequence: TGTGCCAGCAGCTTAGCGCTAGGGACAGGGGGTGTTCACAATGGCTACACCTTC. This gives the protein CASSLALGTGGVHNGYTF. The variable domain in full, with the rest retrieved from reference TRBV7-8 and TRBJ1-2, is GAGVSQSPRYKVAKRGQDVALRCDPISGHVSLFWYQQALGQGPEFLTYFQNEAQLDKSGLPSDRFFAERPEGSVSTLKIQRTQQEDSAVYLCASSLALGTGGVHNGYTFGSGTRLTVV.